This note documents a single TCR beta chain sequence. Under the authors' procedure: Amplifying reference gene primers gave estimates of nucleated cell counts. The assay was immunoSEQ multiplex PCR, and TCRdb's table has in-frame clones only and misses some. The DNA gave D and trimming, while V, J and clone size come from that table. The sample has tens of thousands of clones; about nine tenths are singletons. This CDR3 is 13 amino acids long. The germline gives CDR1 SEHNR, CDR2 FQNEAQ (reference sequence). V was cut by 3 bases and J by 4 bases, with 10 bases left in between. The data belong to a study of blood T cell repertoires in COVID-19. Study-wide context: T cells, B-cell-depleted T cells, or PBMCs supplied cDNA or gDNA.

The V gene is TRBV7-9, the J gene TRBJ2-7; D gene uncertain. The receptor was isolated from a human donor in a cohort sampled during active COVID-19. Sample: peripheral blood. The CDR3: CASSFSTQYEQYF. In nucleotides, the CDR3 is TGTGCCAGCAGCTTTAGTACCCAATACGAGCAGTACTTC.